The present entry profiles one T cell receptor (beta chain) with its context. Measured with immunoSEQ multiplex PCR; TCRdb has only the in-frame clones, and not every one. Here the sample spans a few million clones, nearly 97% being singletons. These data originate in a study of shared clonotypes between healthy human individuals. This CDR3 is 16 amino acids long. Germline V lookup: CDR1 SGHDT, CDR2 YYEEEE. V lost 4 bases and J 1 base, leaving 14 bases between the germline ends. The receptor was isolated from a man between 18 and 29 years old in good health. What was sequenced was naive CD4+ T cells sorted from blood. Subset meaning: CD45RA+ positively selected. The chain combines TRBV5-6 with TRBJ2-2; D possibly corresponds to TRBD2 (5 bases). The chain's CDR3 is CASSRSGIVNTGELFF. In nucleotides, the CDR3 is TGTGCCAGCAGCCGCTCCGGGATCGTGAACACCGGGGAGCTGTTTTTT.